This T cell receptor (beta chain) was retrieved from a study of blood T cell repertoires in COVID-19. Study details: Sites in the United States, Italy and Spain provided acute and convalescent COVID-19 samples.

Per the original data handling: Estimation of nucleated cell counts was performed using reference gene primer amplification. This table comes from immunoSEQ multiplex PCR, and its TCRdb copy is limited to in-frame clones, with some not included. Clone size and the V and J calls come from that table; the DNA yielded D and trimming. The data contain roughly 290,000 clones, nearly 90% of them seen just once; the ten biggest clones take up roughly 1.6%. Germline V gene data show CDR1 as MDHEN and CDR2 as SYDVKM. This CDR3 has 16 amino acids. V was clipped by 5 bases and J by 4 bases; unmatched bases: 8. Sequencing input: PBMCs or T cells enriched from blood (not recorded which). V gene TRBV28 combines with J gene TRBJ2-1; 10 bases are a match to TRBD2. This TCR derives from a woman aged 18 to 35 with acute COVID-19. CDR3 in DNA: TGTGCCAGCAGTCGATACACTAGCGGGAATTACAATGAGCAGTTCTTC. This gives the protein CASSRYTSGNYNEQFF.